This T cell receptor beta chain was retrieved from a study of OX40 agonist ivuxolimab in advanced cancers. Study-level information: The group had a mean age of about 64 years, ranged from roughly 23 to 79, and was 82.7% male.

Study-wide points: Part of the nonresponder group also had normalized T-cell clonal expansion that was low.

Using immunoSEQ multiplex PCR, the repertoire was profiled, and TCRdb retains in-frame clones only, with some absent. The profile shows some 100,000 clones, around four fifths of them singletons. Germline V CDR1 and CDR2: SQVTM, ANQGSEA. This CDR3 comprises 12 residues. Trimming removed 4 bases at V and 3 bases at J, with 9 bases between. Of note for this clone: The target antigen is unknown.

The chain combines TRBV29-1 with TRBJ2-5, with D unresolved. This TCR derives from an adult with an advanced solid tumor such as melanoma, head and neck, liver or kidney cancer. This material consisted of CD4+ or CD8+ T cells sorted from blood, taken in a trial of the OX40 agonist ivuxolimab. CDR3 bases: TGCAGCGTTGTACGAGAAAAAGAGACCCAGTACTTC. The encoded protein is CSVVREKETQYF.